This T cell receptor beta chain was obtained from a study of T cells after somatic rescue of genetic block. Trimming removed 4 bases from V and 6 bases from J, with 12 bases in between. The germline V gene encodes CDR1 SEHNR and CDR2 FQNEAQ (reference sequence). CDR3 length: 14 amino acids. Assay: immunoSEQ multiplex PCR; the TCRdb copy retains only in-frame clones and omits some. The data hold about 120,000 clones, with approximately 90% observed a single time. This clonotype originated in a woman under 30. Sample: peripheral blood mononuclear cells (PBMCs). The chain recombines TRBV7-9 with TRBJ2-2; unclear D gene. The CDR3 is CASSSLSSAGELFF. The CDR3 coding sequence is TGTGCCAGCAGCTCCTTGTCGTCGGCCGGGGAGCTGTTTTTT.